Sequencing of this T cell receptor (beta chain) was carried out in a study of breast tumors, draining lymph nodes, adjacent tissues. Study findings and constraints: Tumor repertoires ranked between lymph nodes and nontumor tissue in diversity, with V and J gene preferences. Most tumor T cells seemingly derive from lymph node, then expand in tumor. Luminal-like breast cancer showed significantly higher tumor–nontumor repertoire similarity than basal-like.

Breast cancer patients provided tissue from their axillary draining lymph nodes. With respect to this clonotype: Its antigen is not known.

TCRdb reanalysed the multiplex PCR reads using MiXCR and keeps one entry per CDR3 protein. The sample lists a few hundred thousand distinct CDR3 sequences; less than 35% were seen once. The TCR comes from a female donor with breast cancer. Some clones in this sample may be carry-over from other donors' samples. Sequenced material: axillary lymph node tissue.

CDR3 in amino acids: CAISEPAGGTEAFF. CDR3 nucleotide sequence: TGTGCCATCAGTGAACCCGCAGGGGGAACTGAAGCTTTCTTT. The rearrangement joins TRBV10-3 to TRBJ1-1; TRBD1 matches 7 bases. The CDR3 is made up of 14 amino acids. Germline CDR1 ENHRY, CDR2 SYGVKD. With 3 bases clipped from V and 5 bases from J, the junction kept 6 bases outside the gene matches.